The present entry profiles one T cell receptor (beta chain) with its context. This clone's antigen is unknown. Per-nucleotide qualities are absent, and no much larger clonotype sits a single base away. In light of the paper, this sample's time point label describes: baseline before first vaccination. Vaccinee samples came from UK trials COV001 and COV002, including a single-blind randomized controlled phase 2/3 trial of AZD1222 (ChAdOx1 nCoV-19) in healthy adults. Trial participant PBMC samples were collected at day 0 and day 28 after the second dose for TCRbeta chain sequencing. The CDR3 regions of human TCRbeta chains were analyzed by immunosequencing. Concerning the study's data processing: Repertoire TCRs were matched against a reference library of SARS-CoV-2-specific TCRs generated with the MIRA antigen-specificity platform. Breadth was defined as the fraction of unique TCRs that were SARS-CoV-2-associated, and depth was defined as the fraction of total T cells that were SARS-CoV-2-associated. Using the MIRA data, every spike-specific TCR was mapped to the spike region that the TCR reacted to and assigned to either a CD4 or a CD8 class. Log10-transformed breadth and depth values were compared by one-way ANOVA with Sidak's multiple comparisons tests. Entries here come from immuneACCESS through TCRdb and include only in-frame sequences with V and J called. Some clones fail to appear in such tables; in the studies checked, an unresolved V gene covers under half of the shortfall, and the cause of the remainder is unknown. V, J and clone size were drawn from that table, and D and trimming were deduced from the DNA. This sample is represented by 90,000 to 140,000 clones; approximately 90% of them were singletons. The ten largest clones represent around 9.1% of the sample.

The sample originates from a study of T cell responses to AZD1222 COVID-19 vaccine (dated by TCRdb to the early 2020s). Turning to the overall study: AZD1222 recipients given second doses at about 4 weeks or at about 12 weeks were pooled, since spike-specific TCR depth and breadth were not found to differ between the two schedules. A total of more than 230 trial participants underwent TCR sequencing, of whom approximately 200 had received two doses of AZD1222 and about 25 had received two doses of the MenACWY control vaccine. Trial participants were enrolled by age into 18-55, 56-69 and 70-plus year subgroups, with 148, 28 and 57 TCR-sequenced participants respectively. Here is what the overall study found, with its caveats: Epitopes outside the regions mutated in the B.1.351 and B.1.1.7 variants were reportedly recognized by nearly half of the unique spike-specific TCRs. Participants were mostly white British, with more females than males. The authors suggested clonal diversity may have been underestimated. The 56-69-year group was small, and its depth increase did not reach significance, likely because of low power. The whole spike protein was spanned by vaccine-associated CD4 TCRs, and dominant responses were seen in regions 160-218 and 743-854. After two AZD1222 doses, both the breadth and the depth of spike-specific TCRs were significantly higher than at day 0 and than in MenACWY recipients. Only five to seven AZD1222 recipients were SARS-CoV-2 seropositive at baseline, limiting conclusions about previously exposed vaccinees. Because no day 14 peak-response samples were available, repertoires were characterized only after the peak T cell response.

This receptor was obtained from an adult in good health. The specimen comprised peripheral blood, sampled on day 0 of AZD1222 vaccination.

The CDR3 is CSVDPTGALSGANVLTF. The nucleotide sequence reads as follows: TGCAGCGTTGACCCTACGGGGGCACTTTCTGGGGCCAACGTCCTGACTTTC. The sequence joins TRBV29-1 to TRBJ2-6; the D region is possibly TRBD1 or TRBD2, each matching across 6 bases. CDR1 SQVTM and CDR2 ANQGSEA are derived from the germline V gene. The CDR3 covers 17 residues, taking in both the cysteine and the phenylalanine. The sequence is cut down to CDR3 DNA, 51 bases in frame from base 1. Trimming at the junction amounts to 3 bases on V and 1 base on J, and the germline ends lie 16 bases apart.